This entry concerns a single TCR beta chain. These data come from a study of OX40 agonist ivuxolimab in advanced cancers. The wider study: Ivuxolimab, an agonistic anti-OX40 (CD134) antibody, was given to patients. Six ivuxolimab dose levels, 0.01 to 10 mg/kg, were given intravenously every 2 weeks. Males comprised over 80% of the group, whose mean age was about 60 years (range roughly 20 to 85). Among those treated, three patients had partial responses, one with hepatocellular carcinoma and two with cutaneous melanoma.

The protocol was immunoSEQ multiplex PCR, while the TCRdb copy is restricted to in-frame clones and leaves out a portion. This table has about 35,000 clones, roughly 84% appearing once. Germline CDR1 and CDR2: MNHEY and SVGAGI. This CDR3 is 13 amino acids long. Unmatched junction bases numbered 2, after V lost 7 bases and J lost 2 bases. The rearrangement joins TRBV6-5 to TRBJ2-1; 7 positions match TRBD1. The source material was CD4+ or CD8+ T cells sorted from blood, sampled in a trial of the OX40 agonist ivuxolimab. This clonotype was sampled from an adult with an advanced solid tumor such as melanoma, head and neck, liver or kidney cancer. The CDR3 reads CASTGTAYNEQFF. CDR3 sequence (DNA): TGTGCCAGCACCGGGACAGCCTACAATGAGCAGTTCTTC.